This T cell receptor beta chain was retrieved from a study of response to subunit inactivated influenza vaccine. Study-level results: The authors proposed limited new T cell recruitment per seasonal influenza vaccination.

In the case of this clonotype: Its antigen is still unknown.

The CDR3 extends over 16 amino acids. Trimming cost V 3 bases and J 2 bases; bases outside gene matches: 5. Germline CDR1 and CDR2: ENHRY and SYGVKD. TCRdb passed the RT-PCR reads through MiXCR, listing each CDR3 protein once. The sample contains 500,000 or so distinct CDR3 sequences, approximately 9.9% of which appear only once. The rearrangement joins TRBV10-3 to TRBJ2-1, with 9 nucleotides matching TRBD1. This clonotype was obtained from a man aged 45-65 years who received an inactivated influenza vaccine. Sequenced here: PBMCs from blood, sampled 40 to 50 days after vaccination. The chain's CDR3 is CAISDKGQGTYNEQFF. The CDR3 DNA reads TGTGCCATCAGTGACAAGGGACAGGGAACCTACAATGAGCAGTTCTTC.